A selection of T cell receptor beta chains follows, all from one sample in a study of control samples from healthy donors and cancer patients. The method was immunoSEQ multiplex PCR; TCRdb's version includes in-frame clones alone and lacks a portion of them. The data hold some 120,000 clones, with around 90% observed a single time. Sequences were obtained from blood. All receptors derive from a woman in her seventies in good health. Each CDR3 is given with its conserved first and last residue. Fields, in order: D gene, J gene, clone size, V gene, CDR3 protein, CDR3 DNA. The D gene is left open where the match is weak. Rows give clone size only sometimes, using once, few, many, or a class for an expanded clone.

d_gene: TRBD2
j_gene: TRBJ2-2
abundance: -
v_gene: TRBV7-7
CDR3aa: CASSGGLGGTGELFF
CDR3nt: TGTGCCAGCAGCGGGGGACTAGGGGGCACCGGGGAGCTGTTTTTT

d_gene: -
j_gene: TRBJ1-1
abundance: -
v_gene: TRBV10-2
CDR3aa: CASSSDYTEAFF
CDR3nt: TGCGCCAGCAGCAGCGACTACACTGAAGCTTTCTTT

d_gene: -
j_gene: TRBJ1-1
abundance: -
v_gene: TRBV11-2
CDR3aa: CASSLPGRISEAFF
CDR3nt: TGTGCCAGCAGCTTACCCGGAAGGATATCTGAAGCTTTCTTT

d_gene: -
j_gene: TRBJ2-5
abundance: -
v_gene: TRBV15
CDR3aa: CATSRRTEETQYF
CDR3nt: TGTGCCACCAGCAGGCGGACTGAAGAGACCCAGTACTTC

d_gene: TRBD2
j_gene: TRBJ2-3
abundance: -
v_gene: TRBV27
CDR3aa: CASSLAGGLWNTDTQYF
CDR3nt: TGTGCCAGCAGCCTAGCGGGGGGGCTTTGGAACACAGATACGCAGTATTTT

d_gene: -
j_gene: TRBJ2-2
abundance: -
v_gene: TRBV19
CDR3aa: CASSPRVNTGELFF
CDR3nt: TGTGCCAGTAGCCCGCGGGTGAACACCGGGGAGCTGTTTTTT

d_gene: -
j_gene: TRBJ1-5
abundance: -
v_gene: TRBV15
CDR3aa: CATSREGVRGLFSPQHF
CDR3nt: TGTGCCACCAGCAGAGAAGGAGTGAGGGGTCTGTTCTCGCCCCAGCATTTT

d_gene: -
j_gene: TRBJ2-1
abundance: -
v_gene: TRBV12-3/TRBV12-4
CDR3aa: CASSFFPNEQFF
CDR3nt: TGTGCCAGCAGTTTTTTCCCCAATGAGCAGTTCTTC

d_gene: TRBD2
j_gene: TRBJ2-1
abundance: -
v_gene: TRBV7-9
CDR3aa: CASSLVWLADEQFF
CDR3nt: TGTGCCAGCAGCTTAGTGTGGCTAGCGGATGAGCAGTTCTTC

d_gene: TRBD1
j_gene: TRBJ2-5
abundance: -
v_gene: TRBV7-8
CDR3aa: CASSGQGVGTQYF
CDR3nt: TGTGCCAGCAGCGGGCAGGGGGTAGGGACCCAGTACTTC

d_gene: TRBD2
j_gene: TRBJ2-2
abundance: -
v_gene: TRBV10-2
CDR3aa: CASSRLADTGELFF
CDR3nt: TGCGCCAGCAGTCGACTAGCGGACACCGGGGAGCTGTTTTTT

d_gene: TRBD1
j_gene: TRBJ2-7
abundance: -
v_gene: TRBV13
CDR3aa: CASSLPGQGVEQYF
CDR3nt: TGTGCCAGCAGCCTACCGGGACAGGGGGTCGAGCAGTACTTC

d_gene: -
j_gene: TRBJ1-2
abundance: -
v_gene: TRBV7-9
CDR3aa: CASSLNYIGFAFNYGYTF
CDR3nt: TGTGCCAGCAGCTTAAATTATATCGGCTTTGCGTTTAACTATGGCTACACCTTC

d_gene: -
j_gene: TRBJ2-7
abundance: -
v_gene: TRBV5-5
CDR3aa: CASQGGASYEQYF
CDR3nt: TGTGCCAGCCAAGGAGGGGCATCCTACGAGCAGTACTTC

d_gene: TRBD1
j_gene: TRBJ1-1
abundance: -
v_gene: TRBV5-1
CDR3aa: CASSQNRGLNTEAFF
CDR3nt: TGCGCCAGCAGCCAAAACAGGGGATTGAACACTGAAGCTTTCTTT

d_gene: TRBD1
j_gene: TRBJ1-5
abundance: -
v_gene: TRBV19
CDR3aa: CASSILQGEDQPQHF
CDR3nt: TGTGCCAGTAGTATTCTACAGGGGGAGGATCAGCCCCAGCATTTT

d_gene: TRBD1
j_gene: TRBJ2-5
abundance: -
v_gene: TRBV7-2
CDR3aa: CASSSIRDRQETQYF
CDR3nt: TGTGCCAGCAGTTCAATCCGGGACAGACAAGAGACCCAGTACTTC

d_gene: TRBD1
j_gene: TRBJ1-2
abundance: -
v_gene: TRBV10-2
CDR3aa: CASSAPGGSYGYTF
CDR3nt: TGCGCCAGCAGTGCCCCAGGGGGGAGCTATGGCTACACCTTC

d_gene: -
j_gene: TRBJ2-3
abundance: -
v_gene: TRBV6-4
CDR3aa: CASSDGGLSDTQYF
CDR3nt: TGTGCCAGCAGTGACGGGGGCCTGTCCGATACGCAGTATTTT

d_gene: -
j_gene: TRBJ2-1
abundance: -
v_gene: TRBV5-8
CDR3aa: CASSLATAHEQFF
CDR3nt: TGTGCCAGCAGCTTGGCGACAGCACATGAGCAGTTCTTC

d_gene: TRBD2
j_gene: TRBJ2-7
abundance: few
v_gene: TRBV7-2
CDR3aa: CASSLRGGHEQYF
CDR3nt: TGTGCCAGCAGCTTACGCGGGGGACACGAGCAGTACTTC

d_gene: -
j_gene: TRBJ2-5
abundance: once
v_gene: TRBV11-2
CDR3aa: CASSLMGETQYF
CDR3nt: TGTGCCAGCAGCTTAATGGGAGAGACCCAGTACTTC

d_gene: -
j_gene: TRBJ2-1
abundance: -
v_gene: TRBV10-2
CDR3aa: CASRDSVSYNEQFF
CDR3nt: TGCGCCAGCAGGGATAGTGTCTCCTACAATGAGCAGTTCTTC

d_gene: -
j_gene: TRBJ2-2
abundance: -
v_gene: TRBV2
CDR3aa: CASSEALQAGELFF
CDR3nt: TGTGCCAGCAGTGAAGCGCTTCAGGCCGGGGAGCTGTTTTTT

d_gene: TRBD2
j_gene: TRBJ2-1
abundance: once
v_gene: TRBV5-4
CDR3aa: CASSSAGGHNEQFF
CDR3nt: TGTGCCAGCAGCTCAGCGGGGGGCCACAATGAGCAGTTCTTC

d_gene: -
j_gene: TRBJ1-5
abundance: -
v_gene: TRBV5-1
CDR3aa: CASSLSGKVNQPQHF
CDR3nt: TGCGCCAGCAGCTTGTCGGGGAAAGTCAATCAGCCCCAGCATTTT

d_gene: -
j_gene: TRBJ1-2
abundance: -
v_gene: TRBV3-1/TRBV3-2
CDR3aa: CASSPGDYGYTF
CDR3nt: TGTGCCAGCAGTCCCGGGGACTATGGCTACACCTTC

d_gene: -
j_gene: TRBJ1-2
abundance: -
v_gene: TRBV7-9
CDR3aa: CASSTGQGGYGYTF
CDR3nt: TGTGCCAGCAGCACCGGGCAGGGCGGCTATGGCTACACCTTC

d_gene: -
j_gene: TRBJ2-1
abundance: once
v_gene: TRBV6-6
CDR3aa: CASGKGTFGGDEQFF
CDR3nt: TGTGCCAGCGGAAAGGGGACGTTCGGCGGGGATGAGCAGTTCTTC

d_gene: -
j_gene: TRBJ1-1
abundance: -
v_gene: TRBV19
CDR3aa: CASSRARGGEAFF
CDR3nt: TGTGCCAGTAGTCGGGCCCGGGGGGGTGAAGCTTTCTTT

d_gene: TRBD2
j_gene: TRBJ2-3
abundance: -
v_gene: TRBV25-1
CDR3aa: CASSELSGGVVDTQYF
CDR3nt: TGTGCCAGCAGTGAACTGAGCGGGGGGGTGGTAGATACGCAGTATTTT